This T cell receptor beta chain was profiled in a study of cytomegalovirus exposure and HLA in healthy donors. Profiled with immunoSEQ multiplex PCR; TCRdb holds only in-frame clones, not every one. The profile covers about 140,000 clones, with about 83% appearing a single time and approximately 1.4% taken by the ten largest. In germline, CDR1 is SGHAT, CDR2 FQNNGV. Trimming pared 5 bases from V and 6 bases from J, leaving 17 bases between. This CDR3 contains 15 residues. Material for sequencing was PBMCs. This TCR came from a woman younger than 45 in good health and CMV-seronegative. The chain combines TRBV11-2 with TRBJ2-4, with D possibly matching TRBD2 (7 bases). The CDR3 DNA follows: TGTGCCAGCAGCCCTAGGGGGGGCCAGGGAAACATTCAGTACTTC. It codes for CASSPRGGQGNIQYF.